The clone carrying this T cell receptor beta chain was recorded many times. The data derive from a study of T cells in Graves' hyperthyroidism and ophthalmopathy. Fresh peripheral blood, 9.5 to 10 ml of it, supplied the PBMCs. Template material for amplifying TCR beta CDR3 regions consisted of RNA transcripts. The TCR CDR3 first-round RT-PCR relied on the HTBI primer set. TCRdb re-analysed the multiplex PCR reads in MiXCR, keeping a single row per CDR3 protein. This table has 650,000 to 850,000 distinct CDR3 sequences, roughly a sixth appearing once. The V end lost 3 bases, the J end lost 8 bases, and 17 bases lay between the germline ends. This CDR3 has 14 amino acids.

The chain recombines TRBV12-3 or TRBV12-4 with TRBJ2-7, with D maybe TRBD1 (6 bases). The sequencing sample was made of blood. The sequence derives from a woman aged 50 to 65 with Graves' hyperthyroidism that later progressed to Graves' ophthalmopathy. CDR3 DNA sequence: TGTGCCAGCAGTTTTGGCCGGACAGCCCAAAAGCAGTACTTC. It is translated as CASSFGRTAQKQYF.